Following are 6 T cell receptor beta chains from one sample sequenced in a study of shared clonotypes between healthy human individuals. Cells designated naive CD8 were CD45RO-negative and were positively selected for CCR7, with terminally differentiated effector memory CD45RA+ cells excluded. Profiled with immunoSEQ multiplex PCR; TCRdb holds only in-frame clones, not every one. Among some 2,100,000 clones listed, 93% were seen once. Sequencing was done on a sample of naive CD8+ T cells from PBMCs. These receptors came from a man younger than 35 in good health. Some clones in this sample may be carry-over from other donors' samples.

The chain couples TRBV27 to TRBJ2-1; possible D gene TRBD2, 6 bases. The CDR3 is 12 amino acids. Per germline, CDR1 MNHEY and CDR2 SMNVEV (reference sequence). Trimming pared 5 bases from V and 6 bases from J, leaving 8 bases between. The CDR3 DNA reads as TGTGCCAGCAGTGCACTAGCCAATGAGCAGTTCTTC. Its translation: CASSALANEQFF.

The genes are TRBV4-3 and TRBJ2-1; 12 nucleotides line up with TRBD2. V shed 4 bases and J 7 bases; nucleotides not matched to a gene: 5. Germline CDR1 reads LGHNA; CDR2 reads YSLEER. The CDR3 has 15 residues. The CDR3 sequence: CASSPTTSGSNEQFF. DNA for the CDR3: TGCGCCAGCAGCCCAACGACTAGCGGGAGTAATGAGCAGTTCTTC.

This clone occurred once. The chain is built from TRBV19 and TRBJ1-1, with 7 bases lining up with TRBD1. Germline values: CDR1 LNHDA, CDR2 SQIVND (reference sequence). This CDR3 is built from 14 residues. The ends lost 5 bases at V and 8 bases at J; junction bases unmatched: 11. For the CDR3, the DNA is TGTGCCAGTAGTGAGGGAATGGGACAGCCCGAAGCTTTCTTT. It codes for CASSEGMGQPEAFF.

V is TRBV9 and J is TRBJ1-2; 12 nucleotides match TRBD1. V trimming: 3 bases; J trimming: 6 bases; junction bases outside the gene matches: 3. Germline CDR1 SGDLS, CDR2 YYNGEE. CDR3 size: 14 residues. The CDR3 DNA is TGTGCCAGCAGCGCCGGGACAGGGGGCGATGGCTACACCTTC. It yields the protein CASSAGTGGDGYTF.

The chain employs TRBV19 and TRBJ1-1; perhaps TRBD1 as D (6 bases). V gave up 9 bases and J gave up 1 base, with 12 bases separating them. CDR1 and CDR2 (germline): LNHDA, SQIVND (reference sequence). The CDR3 has 13 residues. The CDR3 DNA reads as TGTGCCAGCCGGGACACTAGGAACACTGAAGCTTTCTTT. The encoded protein is CASRDTRNTEAFF.

The rearrangement joins TRBV5-4 to TRBJ2-2; possible D gene TRBD2, 6 bases. V was pared by 4 bases and J by 7 bases, with 17 bases between. CDR3 length: 15 residues. Germline loops: CDR1 SGHNT, CDR2 YYREEE (reference sequence). The CDR3 is CASSLGLPDLGELFF. CDR3 sequence (DNA): TGTGCCAGCAGCCTGGGACTGCCTGATCTCGGGGAGCTGTTTTTT.